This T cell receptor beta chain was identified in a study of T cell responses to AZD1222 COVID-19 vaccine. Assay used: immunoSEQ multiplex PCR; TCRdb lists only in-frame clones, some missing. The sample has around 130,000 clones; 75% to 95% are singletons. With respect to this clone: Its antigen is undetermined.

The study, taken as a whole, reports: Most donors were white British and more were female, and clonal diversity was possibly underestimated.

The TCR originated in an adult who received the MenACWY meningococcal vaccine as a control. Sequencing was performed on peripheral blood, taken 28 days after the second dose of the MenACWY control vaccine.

The CDR3 nucleotides read TGTGCCAGCAGCCCCCTTAGGGCCAAAAATGAAAAACTGTTTTTT. Its protein product is CASSPLRAKNEKLFF. The chain recombines TRBV3-1 (or the pseudogene TRBV3-2) with TRBJ1-4; no reliable D call. V lost 4 bases and J lost 5, with 14 bases in between. This CDR3 region has 15 residues. CDR1 and CDR2 (germline): LGHDT, YNNKEL (reference sequence).